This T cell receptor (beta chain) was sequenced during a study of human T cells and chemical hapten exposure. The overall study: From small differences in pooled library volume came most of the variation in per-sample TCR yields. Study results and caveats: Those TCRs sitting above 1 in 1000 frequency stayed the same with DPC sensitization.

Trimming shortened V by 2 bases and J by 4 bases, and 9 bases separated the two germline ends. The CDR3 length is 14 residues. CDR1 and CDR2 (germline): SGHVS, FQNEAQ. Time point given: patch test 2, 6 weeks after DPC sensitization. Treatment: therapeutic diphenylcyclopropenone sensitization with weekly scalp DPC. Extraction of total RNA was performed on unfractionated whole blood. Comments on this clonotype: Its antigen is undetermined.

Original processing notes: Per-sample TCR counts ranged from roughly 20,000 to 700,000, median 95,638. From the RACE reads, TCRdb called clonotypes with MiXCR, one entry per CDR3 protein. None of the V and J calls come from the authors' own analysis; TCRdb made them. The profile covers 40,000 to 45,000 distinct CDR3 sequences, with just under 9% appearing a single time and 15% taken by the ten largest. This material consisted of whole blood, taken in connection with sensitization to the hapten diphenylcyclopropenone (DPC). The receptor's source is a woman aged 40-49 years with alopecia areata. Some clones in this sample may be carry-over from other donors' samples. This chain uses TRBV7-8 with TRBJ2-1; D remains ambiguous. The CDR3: CASSLMERYNEQFF. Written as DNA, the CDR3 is TGTGCCAGCAGCTTAATGGAGAGGTACAATGAGCAGTTCTTC.